This paragraph reports one TCR beta chain. This sample stems from a study of blood T cell repertoires in COVID-19. As for the study in general: There were acute and convalescent COVID-19 samples, and they came from the United States, Italy and Spain. The analysed material was cDNA or gDNA that came from T cells, B-cell-depleted T cells, or PBMCs.

In the source study's methods: Reference gene primer amplification gave nucleated cell count estimates. Clones were sequenced by immunoSEQ multiplex PCR, and TCRdb holds only the in-frame ones, with some missing. Clone size and the V and J calls come from that table; the DNA yielded D and trimming. The sample lists 270,000 or so clones, approximately 77% occurring once. The germline V gene encodes CDR1 MDHEN and CDR2 SYDVKM. There are 15 residues in the CDR3. Germline trimming cut 5 bases from V and 4 bases from J; bases unmatched to any gene: 3. The sequenced sample was peripheral blood. This clonotype was obtained from a woman aged 18 to 35 with acute or convalescent COVID-19. This chain connects TRBV28 to TRBJ2-1; TRBD2 matches at 12 bases. The CDR3 DNA follows: TGTGCCAGCAGTGGTGGACTAGCGGGGTACAATGAGCAGTTCTTC. Its translation is CASSGGLAGYNEQFF.